Shown below are 5 T cell receptor beta chains from a single sample sequenced in a study of control samples from healthy donors and cancer patients. Profiling relied on immunoSEQ multiplex PCR, and the TCRdb table lists in-frame clones only, not all of them. The data show around 110,000 clones, 88% seen once. Material: blood. The receptors here all came from a woman aged 70-85 years in good health.

In this sample, this clone turned up once. The CDR3 DNA follows: TGTGCCAGCAGCTTTGAGGGGACCGGGACCCAGTACTTC. As protein: CASSFEGTGTQYF. The chain has TRBV7-7 and TRBJ2-5; either TRBD1 or TRBD2 may supply D (5 bases each). The CDR3 runs 13 residues. Trimming took off 3 bases at V and 7 bases at J, with 12 bases between the two ends. Germline loops: CDR1 SSHAT, CDR2 FNYEAQ (reference sequence).

The CDR3 coding sequence is TGTGCCAGAAGTTGGGCCCTCCGGGGCCGGGAGGGGACAGATACGCAGTATTTT. This codes for CARSWALRGREGTDTQYF. The chain combines TRBV5-3 with TRBJ2-3, with 8 positions matching TRBD2. TRBV5-3 is labeled an ORF, and its function is uncertain. This CDR3 is 18 amino acids long. The ends lost 5 bases at V and 3 bases at J; junction bases unmatched: 17.

The genes are TRBV5-5 and TRBJ2-2; D uncertain. The CDR3 spans 15 residues. Germline CDR1 is SGHKS and CDR2 is YYEKEE (reference sequence). Trimming took 0 bases from V and 1 from J, leaving 7 bases between them. This chain's CDR3 is CASSLGPLNTGELFF. The CDR3 region has the DNA TGTGCCAGCAGCTTGGGCCCCCTGAACACCGGGGAGCTGTTTTTT.

This chain uses TRBV6-5 with TRBJ2-7; D possibly corresponds to TRBD2 (5 bases). Trimming took 6 bases from V and 0 from J, leaving 15 bases between them. Germline V gives CDR1 MNHEY, CDR2 SVGAGI. The CDR3 loop spans 15 amino acids. CDR3 in amino acids: CASSPRGGLSYEQYF. Here the CDR3 DNA reads TGTGCCAGCAGCCCAAGAGGCGGGCTCTCCTACGAGCAGTACTTC.

The V and J genes are TRBV19 and TRBJ2-1; 8 positions match TRBD1. Germline V gene data show CDR1 as LNHDA and CDR2 as SQIVND (reference sequence). This CDR3 is 17 amino acids long. V shed 6 bases and J 10 bases; nucleotides not matched to a gene: 20. The CDR3 bases are TGTGCCAGTAGAAGAGTCGGACAGGGAACGGGATCGTTCGAGCAGTTCTTC. Translated, it gives CASRRVGQGTGSFEQFF.